The entry below gives a single T cell receptor (beta chain) sequence along with its context. This table comes from immunoSEQ multiplex PCR, and its TCRdb copy is limited to in-frame clones, with some not included. Among about 50,000 clones, roughly 88% were seen once, and the ten largest hold 14%. The sample originates from a study of blood T cell repertoires in COVID-19. Background on the study: Samples taken during acute and convalescent COVID-19 were collected in the United States, Italy and Spain. T cells, B-cell-depleted T cells, or PBMCs provided the cDNA or gDNA that served as material.

The trim removed 2 bases at V and 8 bases at J, leaving 12 bases unmatched. CDR1 and CDR2 from the germline V gene are KGHSH and LQKENI. CDR3 size: 17 residues. The TCR was taken from a human donor in a cohort sampled during active COVID-19. The chain is built from TRBV18 and TRBJ1-4; TRBD1 matches at 9 bases. Sequencing input: peripheral blood. The CDR3 sequence is CASSPTTGGPWDEKLFF. CDR3 bases: TGTGCCAGCTCACCAACTACAGGGGGCCCCTGGGACGAAAAACTGTTTTTT.